A single sample is the source of the 4 T cell receptor beta chains below, sequenced in a study of blood T cell repertoires in COVID-19. Produced via immunoSEQ multiplex PCR; TCRdb's table is partial and in-frame only. This sample carries about 160,000 clones, approximately 80% of them seen once, and the ten largest clones take 7%. The sequenced sample consisted of peripheral blood. The receptor set was obtained from a woman aged 40 to 49 with COVID-19, enrolled during active disease.

The J gene is TRBJ1-4, the V gene TRBV10-2, with D uncertain. CDR3 length equals 15 residues. Trimming removed 6 bases at V and 7 bases at J, with 18 bases between. CDR1 is WSHSY and CDR2 is SAAADI in the germline V gene. The CDR3 DNA sequence: TGCGCCAGCAGGCCCGGCGGGAGTGGCGGTGAAAAACTGTTTTTT. Its translation is CASRPGGSGGEKLFF.

This clone appeared a few times. The chain is built from TRBV6-5 and TRBJ1-1, with TRBD1 matching over 8 bases. Germline values: CDR1 MNHEY, CDR2 SVGAGI. The CDR3 has 15 amino acids. With 2 bases clipped from V and 1 base from J, the junction kept 3 bases outside the gene matches. The chain's CDR3 is CASSYHGQGNTEAFF. Here the CDR3 DNA reads TGTGCCAGCAGTTACCATGGACAGGGGAACACTGAAGCTTTCTTT.

The chain combines TRBV5-4 with TRBJ1-1; tentative D call: TRBD1 (5 bases). In germline, CDR1 is SGHNT, CDR2 YYREEE (reference sequence). The CDR3 contains 15 residues. Trimming pared 4 bases from V and 1 base from J, leaving 14 bases between. The CDR3 nucleotides read TGTGCCAGCAGCGTATCGACAGACTCGAACACTGAAGCTTTCTTT. It is translated as CASSVSTDSNTEAFF.

The rearrangement uses TRBV3-1 (or the pseudogene TRBV3-2) and TRBJ1-3, with D perhaps matching TRBD1 (5 bases). The CDR3 sequence is 17 residues long. Per germline, CDR1 LGHDT and CDR2 YNNKEL (reference sequence). V lost 0 bases to trimming and J lost 0 bases, with 12 bases between them. CDR3: CASSQDREGDSGNTIYF. CDR3 nucleotides: TGTGCCAGCAGCCAAGATAGGGAAGGGGACTCTGGAAACACCATATATTTT.